This TCR beta chain was sequenced during a study of cytomegalovirus exposure and HLA in healthy donors. Turning to the study itself: The same platform as the roughly 670 first-cohort repertoires was used for the 120 validation repertoires, a later analysis reported.

The trim removed 0 bases at V and 1 base at J, leaving 12 bases unmatched. Germline-derived CDR1 and CDR2 are SGDLS and YYNGEE. The CDR3 has 18 amino acids. In its sample, this clone was seen once. From the approximately 120-subject validation cohort, which was separate from the roughly 700-subject first cohort, the donors were drawn. Profiled with immunoSEQ multiplex PCR; TCRdb holds only in-frame clones, not every one. Of about 110,000 clones listed, 88% are singletons. The J gene is TRBJ1-2, the V gene TRBV9, with 7 bases fitting TRBD1. The sample was PBMCs. The TCR originated in a woman aged 18-29 years in good health and CMV-seropositive. The CDR3 region is CASSVAGQGEWVNYGYTF. CDR3 DNA sequence: TGTGCCAGCAGCGTAGCTGGCCAGGGGGAGTGGGTTAACTATGGCTACACCTTC.